Below, 21 T cell receptor beta chains from the same sample are listed, as sequenced in a study of lung T cells in sarcoidosis with Löfgren's syndrome. TCRdb re-called the reads with MiXCR, one entry per CDR3 protein. Of about 21,000 distinct CDR3 sequences in the sample, approximately 21% are singletons; the top ten hold over 4%. The material sequenced was CD4+ T cells from PBMCs. Receptors originate from a human donor with sarcoidosis (Löfgren's syndrome or another form), or a control subject (not recorded which).

In this sample, this clonotype turned up many times. The gene calls are TRBV20-1 and TRBJ2-7; no reliable D call. The CDR3 totals 12 residues. V lost 6 bases, J lost 3 bases, and 12 bases lay in between. Per germline, CDR1 DFQATT and CDR2 SNEGSKA (reference sequence). The CDR3 region has the DNA TGCAGTGCCCGAAGACAAATCTACGAGCAGTACTTC. Protein product: CSARRQIYEQYF.

This clonotype occurred many times. The chain combines TRBV12-3 or TRBV12-4 with TRBJ1-1; D unclear. The CDR3 sequence is 16 residues long. V shed 6 bases and J shed 0 bases, with 17 bases lying between them. CDR3 residues: CASRPGSERMNTEAFF. The CDR3, as DNA: TGTGCCAGCAGGCCGGGATCCGAACGTATGAACACTGAAGCTTTCTTT.

The chain is built from TRBV29-1 and TRBJ2-3; D uncertain. This CDR3 has 12 amino acids. The germline CDR1 and CDR2 sequences are SQVTM and ANQGSEA. The DNA for the CDR3 is TGCGGCCTCGTAGCTAGCACAGATACGCAGTATTTT. This translates into CGLVASTDTQYF.

The table lists this clonotype with many counts. This sequence joins TRBV5-1 and TRBJ2-3, with D perhaps TRBD1 or TRBD2 (5 bases each). CDR1 is SGHRS, CDR2 YFSETQ, per germline. The CDR3 length is 15 residues. V gave up 0 bases and J gave up 2 bases, with 10 bases separating them. This CDR3 reads CASSLGDRYTDTQYF. CDR3 in DNA: TGCGCCAGCAGCTTGGGGGACCGTTACACAGATACGCAGTATTTT.

As for this clonotype: At one of its ends the junction is not consistent with the germline gene, which may arise from a read error. The chain carries TRBV27 and TRBJ2-3, with D maybe TRBD2 (7 bases). This CDR3 is built from 16 residues. Germline CDR1 is MNHEY and CDR2 is SMNVEV (reference sequence). The DNA for the CDR3 is TGTGCCAGCAACTTAATTATCGGCGGGGGCACAGATATGCAGTATTTT. Its translation is CASNLIIGGGTDMQYF.

On this clonotype: A junction boundary mismatches the germline segment, possibly from a read error. V is TRBV9 and J is TRBJ2-3, with TRBD2 as a possible D gene (6 bases). The CDR3 loop spans 18 amino acids. Germline V gives CDR1 SGDLS, CDR2 YYNGEE. CDR3 sequence: CASGVATELAKATDTQYF. CDR3 in DNA: TGTGCCAGCGGCGTAGCTACGGAACTAGCTAAAGCTACAGATACGCAGTATTTT.

By sample share, this clonotype is medium-sized. The J gene is TRBJ1-1, the V gene TRBV6-1, with TRBD1 as a possible D gene (5 bases). The V end was cut by 5 bases, the J end by 0 bases, with 16 bases between. CDR3 length: 16 amino acids. Germline CDR1 is MNHNS and CDR2 is SASEGT. CDR3 nucleotides: TGTGCCAGCAGTCGCCCTTCTGGGGCTATGAACACTGAAGCTTTCTTT. Translation: CASSRPSGAMNTEAFF.

This clonotype is deemed medium-sized. The V gene is TRBV6-1, the J gene TRBJ2-5, with D possibly matching TRBD1 (6 bases). V was pared by 2 bases and J by 6 bases, with 10 bases between. CDR1 MNHNS and CDR2 SASEGT come from the germline V gene. This CDR3 contains 13 residues. In DNA, the CDR3 is TGTGCCAGCAGTGAAAACAGGGAGCAGACCCAGTACTTC. It yields the protein CASSENREQTQYF.

About this clonotype itself: This may be a read error: a much more frequent sequence differs by one nucleotide. The chain combines TRBV3-1 with TRBJ2-1; TRBD1 matches at 8 bases. Germline-derived CDR1 and CDR2 are LGHDT and YNNKEL (reference sequence). The V segment lost 4 bases and the J segment 9 bases; nucleotides outside the gene matches: 11. The CDR3 length is 15 residues. The chain's CDR3 is CASSRWTGRDSEQFF. CDR3 DNA: TGTGCCAGCAGCCGGTGGACAGGGCGAGACAGTGAGCAGTTCTTC.

This clonotype was recorded many times. This chain connects TRBV10-3 to TRBJ1-5; D gene uncertain. The CDR3 runs to 13 residues. Germline loops: CDR1 ENHRY, CDR2 SYGVKD. V shed 3 bases and J shed 1 base, with 4 bases lying between them. The chain's CDR3 is CAISDQSNQPQHF. CDR3 in DNA: TGTGCCATCAGTGATCAAAGCAATCAGCCCCAGCATTTT.

With regard to this clonotype: A read error may be the cause here, since a much bigger clone is one base away. The chain has TRBV30 and TRBJ1-5; D gene uncertain. Germline CDR1 GTSNPN, CDR2 SVGIG (reference sequence). The V gene lost 2 bases and the J gene lost 5 bases, with 13 bases spanning the gap. The CDR3 has 14 amino acids. In DNA form, the CDR3 reads TGTGCCTGGAGTCCGATAGGGATCGATCAGCCCCAGCATTTT. It is translated as CAWSPIGIDQPQHF.

This clonotype was detected many times. The chain is built from TRBV6-1 and TRBJ1-1; D ambiguous. The CDR3 length is 12 residues. Per germline, CDR1 MNHNS and CDR2 SASEGT. V shed 5 bases and J shed 5 bases, with 9 bases lying between them. Written as DNA, the CDR3 is TGTGCCAGCAGTTCCCGTCCGACTGAAGCTTTCTTT. Translation gives CASSSRPTEAFF.

This clonotype was counted between two and nine times. The genes are TRBV12-3 or TRBV12-4 and TRBJ1-1, with 7 positions matching TRBD1. The CDR3 loop spans 14 amino acids. Trimming took 5 bases from V and 0 from J; bases not matched to a gene: 3. The CDR3 DNA reads as TGTGCCAGCAGTCGACAGGGAATGAACACTGAAGCTTTCTTT. Residues: CASSRQGMNTEAFF.

This clonotype is termed medium-sized. The chain employs TRBV6-1 and TRBJ2-1; 12 bases map to TRBD2. With V trimmed by 5 bases and J by 4 bases, 3 bases remained unmatched. The V gene's germline CDR1 is MNHNS and CDR2 SASEGT. The CDR3 runs to 15 residues. The CDR3 here is CASSWTSGEYNEQFF. CDR3 coding DNA: TGTGCCAGCAGTTGGACTAGCGGGGAGTACAATGAGCAGTTCTTC.

A few counts support this clonotype. The gene calls are TRBV2 and TRBJ2-1; no definite D call. This CDR3 region has 10 residues. V shed 7 bases and J shed 7 bases, with 5 bases lying between them. Germline CDR1 and CDR2: SNHLY and FYNNEI. The CDR3 spells CASNSNEQFF. Here the CDR3 DNA reads TGTGCCAGCAACTCTAATGAGCAGTTCTTC. Full variable domain (outside the CDR3, taken from reference TRBV2 and TRBJ2-1): EPEVTQTPSHQVTQMGQEVILRCVPISNHLYFYWYRQILGQKVEFLVSFYNNEISEKSEIFDDQFSVERPDGSNFTLKIRSTKLEDSAMYFCASNSNEQFFGPGTRLTVL.

Details on this clonotype: A junction end diverges from the germline sequence, so it may reflect a read error. The chain combines TRBV7-2 with TRBJ2-7; TRBD1 or TRBD2 may be the D gene (5 bases each). Germline assignment: CDR1 SGHTA and CDR2 FQGNSA. CDR3 length equals 14 residues. The CDR3 here is CASSSRGGAYEQCF. Written as DNA, the CDR3 is TGTGCCAGCAGCTCTCGGGGCGGAGCCTACGAGCAGTGCTTC.

This clonotype was picked up many times. The rearrangement uses TRBV28 and TRBJ1-4; D uncertain. CDR3 length equals 14 residues. Deletions cut 3 bases from V and 8 bases from J, with 13 bases between. Germline CDR1 and CDR2: MDHEN and SYDVKM. CDR3 protein: CASSFHSGAEKLFF. The CDR3 DNA reads TGTGCCAGCAGTTTTCACTCAGGTGCAGAAAAACTGTTTTTT.

This clonotype qualifies as medium-sized. The chain combines TRBV27 with TRBJ2-1; tentative D call: TRBD2 (6 bases). Deletions cut 3 bases from V and 1 base from J, with 13 bases between. CDR3 length: 16 residues. The germline CDR1 and CDR2 sequences are MNHEY and SMNVEV (reference sequence). CDR3 DNA sequence: TGTGCCAGCAGTTTTTTTCGCGGGGAATCCTACAATGAGCAGTTCTTC. Translated: CASSFFRGESYNEQFF.

This clonotype was detected a few times. Given a much more abundant clone one base away, this may be a read error. CDR3 sequence reads: CASSPLQWPQRF. Here the CDR3 DNA reads TGTGCCAGCAGTCCCCTCCAGTGGCCCCAGCGTTTT. This chain connects TRBV12-3 or TRBV12-4 to TRBJ1-5; D uncertain. The CDR3 has 12 amino acids.

The table lists this clonotype with many counts. The V gene is TRBV19, the J gene TRBJ1-5; D call uncertain. With 4 bases removed from V and 0 bases from J, the gap between germline ends came to 7 bases. Germline lookup yields CDR1 LNHDA and CDR2 SQIVND (reference sequence). The CDR3 runs to 14 residues. CDR3 in DNA: TGTGCCAGTAGTAATCCAGGTAGCAATCAGCCCCAGCATTTT. It specifies CASSNPGSNQPQHF.

This clonotype rates as medium-sized (0.01 to 0.1%). The V and J genes are TRBV6-6 and TRBJ2-5, with TRBD1 matching 7 bases. CDR3 size: 15 residues. Germline CDR1 is MNHNY and CDR2 is SVGAGI (reference sequence). The V and J ends lost 2 bases and 3 bases, in that order; junction bases with no gene match: 6. The CDR3 spells CASSYRTGPKETQYF. CDR3 nucleotides: TGTGCCAGCAGTTACCGGACAGGCCCTAAAGAGACCCAGTACTTC.